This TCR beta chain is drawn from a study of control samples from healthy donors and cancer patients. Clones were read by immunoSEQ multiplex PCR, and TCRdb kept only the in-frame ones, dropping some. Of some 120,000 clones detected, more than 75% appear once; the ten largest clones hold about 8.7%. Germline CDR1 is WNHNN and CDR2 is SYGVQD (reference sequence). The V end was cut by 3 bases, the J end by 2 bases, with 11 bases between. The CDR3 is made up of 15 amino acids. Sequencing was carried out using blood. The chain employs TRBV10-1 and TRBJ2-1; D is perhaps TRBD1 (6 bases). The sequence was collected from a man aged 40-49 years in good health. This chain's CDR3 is CASSEDRNPYNEQFF. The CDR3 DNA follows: TGCGCCAGCAGTGAAGACAGGAACCCCTACAATGAGCAGTTCTTC.